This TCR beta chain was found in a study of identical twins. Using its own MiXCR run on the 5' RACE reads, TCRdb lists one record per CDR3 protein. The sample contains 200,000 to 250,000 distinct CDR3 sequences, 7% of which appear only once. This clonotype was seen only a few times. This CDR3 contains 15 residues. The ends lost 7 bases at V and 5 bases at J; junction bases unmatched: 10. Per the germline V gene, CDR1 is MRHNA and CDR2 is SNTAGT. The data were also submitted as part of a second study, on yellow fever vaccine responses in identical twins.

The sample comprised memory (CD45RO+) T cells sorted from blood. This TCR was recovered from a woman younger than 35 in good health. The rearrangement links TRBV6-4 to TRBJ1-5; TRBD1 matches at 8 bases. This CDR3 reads CASKQDRAVYQPQHF. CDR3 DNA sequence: TGTGCCAGCAAGCAGGACAGGGCGGTCTATCAGCCCCAGCATTTT.